Below are 11 T cell receptor beta chains sequenced from a single sample in a study of breast tumors, draining lymph nodes, adjacent tissues (TCRdb year 2016). The method behind the library was multiplex PCR. Sequencing was carried out with an Illumina HiSeq 2000. Using fastp at Q25 and MiXCR, TCRdb reprocessed the public reads and kept productive beta chains. Each entry is one CDR3 protein sequence, shown with its most common DNA and genes. Counted in this sample were tens of thousands of distinct CDR3 sequences; 25% to 35% of them appeared once. Together, the top ten hold roughly 8.1% of the sample. Lymph node samples came from the axillary draining lymph nodes of breast cancer patients. The source material was axillary lymph node tissue. These receptors came from a female donor with breast cancer. Some clones in this sample may be carry-over from other donors' samples.

A remark on this clonotype: One junction end disagrees with the germline gene, perhaps due to a read error. The gene calls are TRBV30 and TRBJ1-4; D possibly corresponds to TRBD1 (5 bases). The CDR3 loop spans 13 amino acids. The V gene's germline CDR1 is GTSNPN and CDR2 SVGIG (reference sequence). CDR3: CAWSTGINEKLFF. CDR3 bases: TGTGCCTGGAGTACAGGTATTAATGAAAAGCTGTTTTTT. The variable domain in full, completed from reference TRBV30 and TRBJ1-4, reads SQTIHQWPATLVQPVGSPLSLECTVEGTSNPNLYWYRQAAGRGLQLLFYSVGIGQISSEVPQNLSASRPQDRQFILSSKKLLLSDSGFYLCAWSTGINEKLFFGSGTQLSVL.

In its sample, this clonotype was seen many times. The chain has TRBV19 and TRBJ2-1; unclear D gene. CDR3 size: 15 residues. V was cut by 4 bases and J by 6 bases, with 16 bases left in between. Per germline, CDR1 LNHDA and CDR2 SQIVND (reference sequence). In nucleotides, the CDR3 is TGTGCCAGTAGTAAGGAGTCCCTCCTCACCAATGAGCAGTTCTTC. Translation gives CASSKESLLTNEQFF. Complete variable domain (other parts from reference TRBV19 and TRBJ2-1): DGGITQSPKYLFRKEGQNVTLSCEQNLNHDAMYWYRQDPGQGLRLIYYSQIVNDFQKGDIAEGYSVSREKKESFPLTVTSAQKNPTAFYLCASSKESLLTNEQFFGPGTRLTVL.

This clonotype was detected many times. This chain joins TRBV6-5 and TRBJ1-5; D remains ambiguous. CDR1 and CDR2 (germline): MNHEY, SVGAGI. The CDR3 extends over 10 amino acids. V was shortened by 7 bases and J by 9 bases, with 7 bases between the two germline ends. The CDR3, as DNA: TGTGCCAGCACCCACCCGCCCCAGCATTTT. It is translated as CASTHPPQHF.

Details on this clonotype: The CDR3 end shows no conserved phenylalanine or tryptophan, and so a read error is likely. The limits of the CDR3 on the DNA are not certain, so only TCRdb's listed CDR3 is given. CDR3 sequence: CASSFREGVYSPSYEQHL. The J gene is TRBJ2-7, the V gene TRBV7-6; TRBD1, the table's D call, lacks a check against the DNA. Germline V lookup: CDR1 SGHVS, CDR2 FNYEAQ. The CDR3 is 18 amino acids in total, end residues counted.

This clonotype was counted between two and nine times. J is TRBJ1-1 and V is TRBV18; D possibly corresponds to TRBD1 (5 bases). The CDR3 contains 13 residues. The V gene lost 5 bases and the J gene lost 2 bases, with 9 bases spanning the gap. Germline values: CDR1 KGHSH, CDR2 LQKENI. For the CDR3, the DNA is TGTGCCAGCTCAAGGCAGGGAAACACTGAAGCTTTCTTT. This sequence encodes CASSRQGNTEAFF.

This clonotype was observed many times. The genes are TRBV6-6 and TRBJ2-5; weak D call: TRBD2 (6 bases). V dropped 5 bases and J dropped 4 bases, with 14 bases sitting between them. CDR3 length equals 14 residues. Germline V gene lookup returns CDR1 MNHNY and CDR2 SVGAGI (reference sequence). The CDR3 loop reads CASSPGLRGETQYF. Written as DNA, the CDR3 is TGTGCCAGCAGTCCCGGACTAAGGGGAGAGACCCAGTACTTC.

In its sample, this clonotype ranks as medium-sized. This chain links TRBV7-3 with TRBJ2-1; D possibly corresponds to TRBD2 (5 bases). Trimming pared 4 bases from V and 0 bases from J, leaving 10 bases between. CDR1 is SGHTA, CDR2 FQGTGA, per germline. The length of the CDR3 is 15 residues. This CDR3 reads CASSYGLSSYNEQFF. The CDR3, as DNA: TGTGCCAGCAGCTATGGACTGAGCTCCTACAATGAGCAGTTCTTC. The complete variable domain, with remaining parts taken from reference TRBV7-3 and TRBJ2-1, reads GAGVSQTPSNKVTEKGKYVELRCDPISGHTALYWYRQSLGQGPEFLIYFQGTGAADDSGLPNDRFFAVRPEGSVSTLKIQRTERGDSAVYLCASSYGLSSYNEQFFGPGTRLTVL.

This clonotype was recorded many times. This chain joins TRBV6-6 and TRBJ2-2, with a weak D call TRBD2 (6 bases). There are 16 residues in the CDR3. The germline V gene encodes CDR1 MNHNY and CDR2 SVGAGI (reference sequence). V was pared by 6 bases and J by 3 bases, with 17 bases between. The CDR3 region is CASSSPRDFHTGELFF. CDR3 sequence (DNA): TGTGCCAGCAGCTCCCCCAGGGACTTTCACACCGGGGAGCTGTTTTTT.

About this clonotype: Lacking the conserved final phenylalanine or tryptophan, this CDR3 likely reflects a read error. The chain has TRBV4-1 and TRBJ2-1; D is possibly TRBD1 or TRBD2 (5 bases each). CDR1 is MGHRA and CDR2 is YSYEKL in the germline V gene. The CDR3 runs 14 residues. CDR3 nucleotides: TGCGCCAGCAACCAACCGGGACCCTACAATGAGCAGTTCCTC. Its protein product is CASNQPGPYNEQFL.

V usage is TRBV5-6 and J usage is TRBJ2-7; 11 positions match TRBD2. CDR3 length: 16 amino acids. Trimming removed 10 bases from V and 0 bases from J; junction bases left unmatched: 12. Germline V gene data show CDR1 as SGHDT and CDR2 as YYEEEE. The CDR3 sequence: CAVRSSGRPSSYEQYF. In nucleotides, the CDR3 is TGTGCCGTCCGGTCTAGCGGGAGGCCTAGCTCCTACGAGCAGTACTTC.

This clonotype was seen ten or more times. The J gene is TRBJ1-5, the V gene TRBV6-2 or TRBV6-3; no clear D. Germline CDR1 reads MNHEY; CDR2 reads SVGEGT. V lost 2 bases and J 6 bases, leaving 8 bases between the germline ends. This CDR3 has 13 residues. This CDR3 is CASSYHTAQPQHF. DNA for the CDR3: TGTGCCAGCAGTTACCATACAGCTCAGCCCCAGCATTTT.